Listed below are T cell receptor beta chains from one sample, sequenced in a study of shared clonotypes between healthy human individuals. Assay used: immunoSEQ multiplex PCR; TCRdb lists only in-frame clones, some missing. The table includes more than 1.2 million clones, around 98.5% detected once. The sample taken for sequencing was naive CD4+ T cells sorted from blood. The source of these receptors is a man aged 25-40 years in good health. Each CDR3 is given with its conserved first and last residue. The D gene is left open where the match is weak. The size field is filled for only some rows; it gives once, few, many or a size class.

j_gene: TRBJ2-7
d_gene: -
v_gene: TRBV11-2
abundance: -
CDR3aa: CASTNRRDDTYEQYF
CDR3nt: TGTGCCAGCACCAATCGGCGGGACGATACCTACGAGCAGTACTTC

j_gene: TRBJ2-1
d_gene: -
v_gene: TRBV6-1
abundance: -
CDR3aa: CASSEAEKKGNEQFF
CDR3nt: TGTGCCAGCAGTGAAGCGGAAAAAAAGGGCAATGAGCAGTTCTTC

j_gene: TRBJ2-7
d_gene: TRBD1
v_gene: TRBV28
abundance: -
CDR3aa: CASSGYRDRAEQYF
CDR3nt: TGTGCCAGCAGTGGATATAGGGACAGGGCCGAGCAGTACTTC

j_gene: TRBJ1-3
d_gene: -
v_gene: TRBV5-6
abundance: -
CDR3aa: CASSSPGVSSGNTIYF
CDR3nt: TGTGCCAGCAGCTCACCGGGTGTTTCTTCAGGAAACACCATATATTTT

j_gene: TRBJ1-5
d_gene: -
v_gene: TRBV29-1
abundance: -
CDR3aa: CSVSTGWETNQPQHF
CDR3nt: TGCAGCGTTTCCACAGGGTGGGAGACGAATCAGCCCCAGCATTTT

j_gene: TRBJ1-4
d_gene: TRBD1
v_gene: TRBV2
abundance: -
CDR3aa: CASKRDRVGGSPNEKLFF
CDR3nt: TGTGCCAGCAAGAGGGACAGGGTTGGAGGGTCCCCTAATGAAAAACTGTTTTTT

j_gene: TRBJ2-3
d_gene: -
v_gene: TRBV25-1
abundance: -
CDR3aa: CASSGNGDTQYF
CDR3nt: TGTGCCAGCAGTGGCAACGGAGATACGCAGTATTTT

j_gene: TRBJ1-2
d_gene: -
v_gene: TRBV6-5
abundance: -
CDR3aa: CASSYVAGYGYTF
CDR3nt: TGTGCCAGCAGTTACGTGGCAGGCTATGGCTACACCTTC

j_gene: TRBJ2-5
d_gene: -
v_gene: TRBV2
abundance: -
CDR3aa: CASSEFGRGMQETQYF
CDR3nt: TGTGCCAGCAGTGAATTTGGCCGCGGGATGCAAGAGACCCAGTACTTC

j_gene: TRBJ1-3
d_gene: -
v_gene: TRBV7-9
abundance: once
CDR3aa: CASSYRDPIYF
CDR3nt: TGTGCCAGCAGCTACCGGGACCCCATATATTTT

j_gene: TRBJ2-7
d_gene: TRBD1
v_gene: TRBV18
abundance: -
CDR3aa: CASSHDRGGEQYF
CDR3nt: TGTGCCAGCTCGCATGACAGGGGGGGCGAGCAGTACTTC

j_gene: TRBJ1-1
d_gene: -
v_gene: TRBV7-9
abundance: -
CDR3aa: CASTKVPAEAFF
CDR3nt: TGTGCCAGCACCAAAGTTCCCGCAGAAGCTTTCTTT

j_gene: TRBJ2-7
d_gene: -
v_gene: TRBV6-1
abundance: -
CDR3aa: CASLGRLYEQYF
CDR3nt: TGTGCCAGCCTGGGCAGACTCTACGAGCAGTACTTC

j_gene: TRBJ2-7
d_gene: -
v_gene: TRBV6-5
abundance: -
CDR3aa: CASSTGVTREQYF
CDR3nt: TGTGCCAGCAGTACGGGAGTCACTCGCGAGCAGTACTTC

j_gene: TRBJ1-1
d_gene: TRBD1
v_gene: TRBV28
abundance: once
CDR3aa: CASTLHRGQNTEAFF
CDR3nt: TGTGCCAGCACCTTACACAGGGGGCAAAACACTGAAGCTTTCTTT

j_gene: TRBJ2-1
d_gene: -
v_gene: TRBV11-3
abundance: -
CDR3aa: CASSLELASNEQFF
CDR3nt: TGTGCCAGCAGCTTAGAATTAGCGAGCAATGAGCAGTTCTTC

j_gene: TRBJ2-3
d_gene: TRBD2
v_gene: TRBV28
abundance: -
CDR3aa: CASSLPLMAGARDTQYF
CDR3nt: TGTGCCAGCAGTTTACCCCTAATGGCGGGAGCACGAGATACGCAGTATTTT